The rows below give T cell receptor beta chains drawn from one sample of a study of shared clonotypes between healthy human individuals. Sequenced by immunoSEQ multiplex PCR; TCRdb stores in-frame clones only, minus some. The repertoire holds about 2,200,000 clones, approximately 94% seen once, with roughly 1.8% in the top ten. The specimen sequenced was naive CD8+ T cells from PBMCs. These receptors came from a man between 18 and 35 years old in good health. Some clones in this sample may be carry-over from other donors' samples. Both conserved end residues are part of each CDR3. A D gene is named only where the DNA matches it firmly.

v_gene	j_gene	d_gene	CDR3nt	CDR3aa
TRBV29-1	TRBJ2-5	TRBD1	TGCAGCGTACTTGGGACAGGGTGGGGGACCCAGTACTTC	CSVLGTGWGTQYF
TRBV27	TRBJ2-1	TRBD1	TGTGCCAGCAGACAGGGGAGTTGGCCTGAGCAGTTCTTC	CASRQGSWPEQFF
TRBV9	TRBJ1-4	-	TGTGCCAGCAGCGCATCGACAGGAATAAATGAAAAACTGTTTTTT	CASSASTGINEKLFF
TRBV4-3	TRBJ2-4	-	TGCGCCAGCAGCCAAAGCGGGATTCAGTACTTC	CASSQSGIQYF
TRBV2	TRBJ2-5	TRBD2	TGTGCCAGCAGTGACCTAGCGGGAGGGCCGAGTGGAGAGACCCAGTACTTC	CASSDLAGGPSGETQYF
TRBV11-3	TRBJ2-5	TRBD1	TGTGCCAGCAGCGCAACGGACAGGGGAGAGACCCAGTACTTC	CASSATDRGETQYF
TRBV21-1	TRBJ1-2	-	TGTGCCAGCAGCAAGGCCGGGACACCCTATTACACCTTC	CASSKAGTPYYTF
TRBV4-1	TRBJ2-1	TRBD2	TGCGCCAGTCTAGCGGTTCCTAGCTCCTACAATGAGCAGTTCTTC	CASLAVPSSYNEQFF
TRBV28	TRBJ1-1	-	TGTGCCAGCAGTTTATTTTTTTCGGGCCGAGCTTTTAGCACTGAAGCTTTCTTT	CASSLFFSGRAFSTEAFF
TRBV28	TRBJ1-2	-	TGTGCCAGCAGTTTAGGGACGGTCTATGGCTACACCTTC	CASSLGTVYGYTF
TRBV2	TRBJ2-1	TRBD1	TGTGCCAGCAGTGAAATCTACGGACAGGGGCTAAATGAGCAGTTCTTC	CASSEIYGQGLNEQFF
TRBV7-9	TRBJ2-7	-	TGTGCCAGCAGCTTAGTGGGGGAGACCTCCTACGAGCAGTACTTC	CASSLVGETSYEQYF
TRBV9	TRBJ1-1	-	TGTGCCAGCAGCGTATCAACAGGGTGGGGGACTGAAGCTTTCTTT	CASSVSTGWGTEAFF
TRBV14	TRBJ1-1	TRBD1	TGTGCCAGCAGCCCGACAGGGGTTGGTTGGACTGAAGCTTTCTTT	CASSPTGVGWTEAFF
TRBV7-9	TRBJ2-7	TRBD1	TGTGCCAGCAGCGTGGGACAGGCGGACGAGCAGTACTTC	CASSVGQADEQYF
TRBV30	TRBJ2-2	-	TGTGCCTGGAGTTTCACAAGGGGACCCGGGGAGCTGTTTTTT	CAWSFTRGPGELFF
TRBV4-3	TRBJ1-3	TRBD1	TGCGCCAGCAGCCAAGACAGGGGGCTTGGAAACACCATATATTTT	CASSQDRGLGNTIYF
TRBV18	TRBJ1-5	TRBD1	TGTGCCAGCTCCCTAGACAGGGTCGGCAATCAGCCCCAGCATTTT	CASSLDRVGNQPQHF
TRBV19	TRBJ2-1	-	TGTGCCAGTACGTCGGTGGGCTCTTCCTCCTACAATGAGCAGTTCTTC	CASTSVGSSSYNEQFF
TRBV6-1	TRBJ2-1	-	TGTGCCAGCAGTGAAAGGGTTCTAGCGAGAGACAATGAGCAGTTCTTC	CASSERVLARDNEQFF
TRBV29-1	TRBJ2-1	-	TGCAGCGTTGAGCTACCTGGGTCCTACAATGAGCAGTTCTTC	CSVELPGSYNEQFF
TRBV27	TRBJ2-2	TRBD1	TGTGCCAGCAGTATAATTCAGGGGGTGTTCAACACCGGGGAGCTGTTTTTT	CASSIIQGVFNTGELFF
TRBV7-9	TRBJ2-7	TRBD1	TGTGCCAGCAGCCAACACAAAAACGGGACAGGGGGTAGGCCCTACGAGCAGTACTTC	CASSQHKNGTGGRPYEQYF
TRBV11-2	TRBJ2-7	-	TGTGCCAGCAGCTTCTCAGTAAGAAGCTCCTACGAGCAGTACTTC	CASSFSVRSSYEQYF